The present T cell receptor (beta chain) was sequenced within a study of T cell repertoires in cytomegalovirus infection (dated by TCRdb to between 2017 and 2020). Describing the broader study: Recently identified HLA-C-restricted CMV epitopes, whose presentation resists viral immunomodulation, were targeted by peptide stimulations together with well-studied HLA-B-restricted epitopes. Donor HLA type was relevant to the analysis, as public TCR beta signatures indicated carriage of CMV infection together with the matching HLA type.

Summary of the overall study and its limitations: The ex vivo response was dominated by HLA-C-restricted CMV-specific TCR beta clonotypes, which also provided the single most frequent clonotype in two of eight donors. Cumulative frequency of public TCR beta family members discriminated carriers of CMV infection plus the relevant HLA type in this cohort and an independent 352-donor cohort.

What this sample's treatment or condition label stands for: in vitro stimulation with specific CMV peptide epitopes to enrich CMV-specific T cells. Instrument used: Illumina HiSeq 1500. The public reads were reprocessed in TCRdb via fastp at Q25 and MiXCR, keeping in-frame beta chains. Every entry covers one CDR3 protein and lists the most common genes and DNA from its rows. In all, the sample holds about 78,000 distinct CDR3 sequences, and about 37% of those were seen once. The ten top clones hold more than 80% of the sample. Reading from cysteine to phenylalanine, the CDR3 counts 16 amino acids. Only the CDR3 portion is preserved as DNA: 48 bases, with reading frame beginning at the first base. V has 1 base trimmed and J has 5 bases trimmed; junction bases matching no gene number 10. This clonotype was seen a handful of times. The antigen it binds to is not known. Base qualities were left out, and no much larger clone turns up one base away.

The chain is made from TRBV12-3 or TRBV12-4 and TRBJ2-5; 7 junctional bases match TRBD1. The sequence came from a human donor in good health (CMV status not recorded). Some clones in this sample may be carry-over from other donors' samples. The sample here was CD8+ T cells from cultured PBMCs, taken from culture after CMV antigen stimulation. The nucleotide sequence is TGTGCCAGCAGTTTAGGGGACAGTGAACTTGGGGAGACCCAGTACTTC. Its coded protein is CASSLGDSELGETQYF.